This is a list of T cell receptor beta chains from one sample in a study of T cells after yellow fever vaccination. TCRdb passed the 5' RACE reads through MiXCR, listing each CDR3 protein once. The table has hundreds of thousands of distinct CDR3 sequences, roughly 7.5% seen once. The specimen was PBMCs, collected more than 40 days after the first yellow fever vaccination. These receptors were obtained from a man between 18 and 35 years old who received the YFV17D yellow fever vaccine. Both conserved end residues are part of each CDR3. D genes are given only for firm matches. Not every row has a clone size; where given, it reads once, few, many or a size class.

clone_size,j_call,d_call,v_call,cdr3_aa,cdr3_nt
few,TRBJ1-2,NA,TRBV20-1,CSARSEANYGYTF,TGCAGTGCTAGATCAGAAGCTAACTATGGCTACACCTTC
NA,TRBJ2-5,TRBD2,TRBV9,CASSAPLAGGEETQYF,TGTGCCAGCAGCGCCCCACTAGCGGGGGGAGAAGAGACCCAGTACTTC
NA,TRBJ2-7,NA,TRBV11-2,CASSGSYVEQYF,TGTGCCAGCAGCGGGTCCTACGTCGAGCAGTACTTC
many,TRBJ2-4,NA,TRBV12-3/TRBV12-4,CASSLGSVKNIQYF,TGTGCCAGCAGTTTGGGTTCGGTCAAAAACATTCAGTACTTC
many,TRBJ2-7,TRBD2,TRBV12-3/TRBV12-4,CASGAGGPYEQYF,TGTGCCAGTGGGGCGGGGGGCCCCTACGAGCAGTACTTC
many,TRBJ2-3,NA,TRBV2,CASSKPGFRKYF,TGTGCCAGCAGCAAGCCGGGATTTCGGAAGTATTTT
few,TRBJ2-7,NA,TRBV7-9,CATDLKMTKTYEQYF,TGTGCCACCGACCTGAAGATGACTAAAACCTACGAGCAGTACTTC
few,TRBJ2-1,TRBD2,TRBV20-1,CSASTAGGAYNEQFF,TGCAGTGCTAGTACCGCGGGGGGCGCCTACAATGAGCAGTTCTTC
few,TRBJ2-5,NA,TRBV12-3/TRBV12-4,CASSLKRAGRFETQYF,TGTGCCAGCAGTTTAAAACGGGCAGGGAGGTTCGAGACCCAGTACTTC
few,TRBJ2-2,NA,TRBV14,CASSWSGTGELFF,TGTGCCAGCAGCTGGTCTGGAACCGGGGAGCTGTTTTTT
NA,TRBJ2-1,NA,TRBV19,CASRGYQYNEQFF,TGTGCCAGTCGCGGCTACCAATACAATGAGCAGTTCTTC
NA,TRBJ2-1,NA,TRBV20-1,CSARGNAQTYDEQFF,TGCAGTGCTAGAGGAAACGCACAAACCTACGACGAGCAGTTCTTC
NA,TRBJ2-1,TRBD1,TRBV29-1,CSADRVYNEQFF,TGCAGCGCGGACAGGGTTTACAATGAGCAGTTCTTC
NA,TRBJ2-5,NA,TRBV7-6,CASSLAQAAGETQYF,TGTGCCAGCAGCTTAGCACAAGCGGCGGGGGAGACCCAGTACTTC
few,TRBJ1-1,NA,TRBV7-2,CASSPDAGNTEAFF,TGTGCCAGCAGCCCAGATGCGGGGAACACTGAAGCTTTCTTT
NA,TRBJ2-1,NA,TRBV7-3,CASSFKGSDEQFF,TGTGCCAGCAGCTTTAAAGGGAGCGATGAGCAGTTCTTC
many,TRBJ2-1,TRBD2,TRBV5-1,CASSLQLAGGYNEQFF,TGCGCCAGCAGCTTACAACTAGCGGGGGGGTACAATGAGCAGTTCTTC
few,TRBJ1-4,NA,TRBV7-2,CASSLRRNEKLFF,TGTGCCAGCAGCTTACGGCGAAATGAAAAACTGTTTTTT
few,TRBJ2-2,NA,TRBV7-2,CASSPPSETGELFF,TGTGCCAGCAGCCCCCCTAGCGAGACCGGGGAGCTGTTTTTT
NA,TRBJ2-7,TRBD1,TRBV7-9,CASGQGNHEQYF,TGTGCCAGCGGACAGGGGAACCACGAGCAGTACTTC
many,TRBJ2-7,TRBD2,TRBV7-2,CASSLERGGYEQYF,TGTGCCAGCAGCCTTGAGCGGGGGGGATACGAGCAGTACTTC
few,TRBJ2-2,NA,TRBV4-3,CASSQELGYTGELFF,TGCGCCAGCAGCCAAGAATTAGGGTACACCGGGGAGCTGTTTTTT
NA,TRBJ1-4,NA,TRBV29-1,CSAGSTNEKLFF,TGCAGCGCGGGGTCAACTAATGAAAAACTGTTTTTT
few,TRBJ2-7,TRBD2,TRBV6-5,CASSLSSGGSDEQYF,TGTGCCAGCAGTTTGTCTAGCGGGGGGAGTGACGAGCAGTACTTC
few,TRBJ2-1,TRBD2,TRBV6-2/TRBV6-3,CASSYPSGSSYNEQFF,TGTGCCAGCAGTTACCCTAGCGGGAGCTCCTACAATGAGCAGTTCTTC
few,TRBJ1-2,NA,TRBV20-1,CSARVVNSPNYGYTF,TGCAGTGCTAGAGTAGTGAACAGTCCTAACTATGGCTACACCTTC
NA,TRBJ2-7,NA,TRBV7-6,CASSLLGSSYEQYF,TGTGCCAGCAGCTTATTGGGGAGCTCCTACGAGCAGTACTTC
few,TRBJ2-3,TRBD1,TRBV10-3,CAIYDRGLTDTQYF,TGTGCCATTTATGACAGGGGGCTTACAGATACGCAGTATTTT
NA,TRBJ1-2,TRBD1,TRBV6-1,CASERPGGGSSYTF,TGTGCCAGCGAACGGCCAGGGGGAGGTTCGAGCTACACCTTC
NA,TRBJ1-5,NA,TRBV20-1,CSAPGQSNQPQHF,TGCAGTGCCCCGGGACAAAGTAATCAGCCCCAGCATTTT
NA,TRBJ2-1,TRBD1,TRBV29-1,CSVEGSDRGSDEQFF,TGCAGCGTTGAAGGATCAGACAGGGGTTCAGATGAGCAGTTCTTC
many,TRBJ1-5,NA,TRBV4-1,CASSQRVNQPQHF,TGCGCCAGCAGCCAACGCGTCAATCAGCCCCAGCATTTT
many,TRBJ2-7,NA,TRBV7-6,CASSLWGGSSYEQYF,TGTGCCAGCAGCTTATGGGGAGGCAGTTCCTACGAGCAGTACTTC
few,TRBJ2-3,TRBD1,TRBV11-2,CASSSQLRQGAPTTDTQYF,TGTGCCAGCAGCTCGCAATTGAGACAGGGGGCCCCCACCACAGATACGCAGTATTTT
few,TRBJ2-3,NA,TRBV20-1,CSARDLSPGDTQYF,TGCAGTGCTAGAGATCTGTCCCCTGGGGATACGCAGTATTTT
NA,TRBJ2-1,NA,TRBV9,CASSVEGTPSSYNEQFF,TGTGCCAGCAGCGTAGAAGGGACCCCGAGCTCCTACAATGAGCAGTTCTTC
few,TRBJ1-1,NA,TRBV6-5,CASNKDTEAFF,TGTGCCAGCAATAAGGACACTGAAGCTTTCTTT
NA,TRBJ1-2,NA,TRBV20-1,CSARDYGYTF,TGCAGTGCCCGAGACTATGGCTACACCTTC
NA,TRBJ1-1,TRBD1,TRBV5-1,CASSGQGASTEAFF,TGCGCCAGCAGCGGACAGGGGGCAAGCACTGAAGCTTTCTTT
few,TRBJ1-1,NA,TRBV7-3,CASSLMSTNTEAFF,TGTGCCAGCAGCTTAATGTCGACGAACACTGAAGCTTTCTTT
few,TRBJ1-2,NA,TRBV27,CASSLRGTGYTF,TGTGCCAGCAGTTTGAGGGGGACTGGCTACACCTTC
few,TRBJ2-5,TRBD1,TRBV18,CASSPRSTGGYQETQYF,TGTGCCAGCTCACCACGGTCTACAGGGGGTTACCAAGAGACCCAGTACTTC